The sequence of this TCR beta chain was determined in a study of response to subunit inactivated influenza vaccine. The study's findings and limits: Each seasonal influenza vaccination recruits few new T cells, the authors suggested.

The V gene lost 5 bases and the J gene lost 10 bases, with 11 bases spanning the gap. The CDR3 contains 12 residues. Concerning this clonotype itself: The antigen is undetermined.

TCRdb analysed the RT-PCR reads with MiXCR anew, one entry per CDR3 protein. The sample includes about half a million distinct CDR3 sequences, approximately 24% of them seen just once. This TCR came from a man aged 45-65 years who received an inactivated influenza vaccine. The chain carries TRBV12-3 or TRBV12-4 and TRBJ1-4, with D possibly TRBD1 on 5 matching bases. The source was CD4+ T cells sorted from PBMCs, collected about 5 days after vaccination. CDR3 DNA sequence: TGTGCCAGCAGTCCGGGACGTGGAAAACTGTTTTTT. Translating gives CASSPGRGKLFF.